Listed here are 10 T cell receptor beta chains from one sample, sequenced in a study of blood T cell repertoires in COVID-19. The assay was immunoSEQ multiplex PCR, and TCRdb's table has in-frame clones only and misses some. Among approximately 300,000 clones listed, 80% to 85% were seen once. The sequenced sample was peripheral blood. These receptors were obtained from a person aged 65-85 years with COVID-19, enrolled during active disease.

The chain uses TRBV9 and TRBJ1-1, with 8 bases fitting TRBD1. V shed 0 bases and J 3 bases; nucleotides not matched to a gene: 1. The germline V gene has CDR1 SGDLS and CDR2 YYNGEE. This CDR3 is 14 amino acids long. As DNA, the CDR3 is TGTGCCAGCAGCGTAGCAGGGGGCTACACTGAAGCTTTCTTT. Encoded protein: CASSVAGGYTEAFF.

The V and J genes are TRBV4-2 and TRBJ2-7; 12 bases are shared with TRBD2. In germline, CDR1 is LGHNA, CDR2 YNFKEQ. The CDR3 length is 15 residues. V gave up 1 base and J gave up 2 bases; unmatched junction bases: 0. CDR3 amino acids: CASSQGTSGAYEQYF. CDR3 coding DNA: TGTGCCAGCAGCCAAGGGACTAGCGGGGCCTACGAGCAGTACTTC.

This chain uses TRBV6-6 with TRBJ2-5; the match to TRBD1 covers 10 bases. The germline gives CDR1 MNHNY, CDR2 SVGAGI (reference sequence). The CDR3 is 15 residues long. J lost 2 bases, V lost 2 bases, and 2 bases had no gene match. CDR3: CASSYRTGGQETQYF. DNA of the CDR3: TGTGCCAGCAGTTACCGGACAGGGGGACAAGAGACCCAGTACTTC.

This clone is a singleton in its sample. The J gene is TRBJ1-1, the V gene TRBV19; a possible D gene is TRBD1 (6 bases). V was cut by 5 bases and J by 1 base, with 17 bases left in between. Germline-derived CDR1 and CDR2 are LNHDA and SQIVND (reference sequence). The CDR3 is 16 amino acids. The CDR3 DNA reads TGTGCCAGTAGTCAGGGAGGGGGGCGCGGGAACACTGAAGCTTTCTTT. Amino acids: CASSQGGGRGNTEAFF.

The chain joins TRBV10-1 to TRBJ1-5; possibly TRBD1 for D (5 bases). The V end was cut by 6 bases, the J end by 6 bases, with 15 bases between. Germline assignment: CDR1 WNHNN and CDR2 SYGVQD (reference sequence). This CDR3 contains 14 residues. The CDR3 DNA sequence: TGCGCCAGCAGGGGGGGAGGGGCAGGTCAGCCCCAGCATTTT. Translation: CASRGGGAGQPQHF.

This chain joins TRBV21-1 and TRBJ1-1; the D segment call TRBD1 is taken from the table without a DNA check. TRBV21-1 corresponds to a pseudogene. This CDR3 is 17 amino acids long. In DNA form, the CDR3 reads TGTGCCAGCAGCAAAGGAAGGGGGCGCTGGAAGGCCACTGAAGCTTTCTTT. This translates into CASSKGRGRWKATEAFF.

The CDR3 here is CASSESSGALNTGELFF. The CDR3 DNA follows: TGTGCCAGCTCAGAATCTAGCGGGGCCCTGAACACCGGGGAGCTGTTTTTT. This chain joins TRBV18 and TRBJ2-2; TRBD2 aligns across 9 bases. This CDR3 has 17 residues. The germline gives CDR1 KGHSH, CDR2 LQKENI. V was pared by 5 bases and J by 1 base, with 8 bases of the junction left unmatched.

This rearrangement joins TRBV18 to TRBJ2-5, with 7 bases fitting TRBD2. V lost 0 bases, J lost 4 bases, and 2 bases stayed unmatched. Germline-derived CDR1 and CDR2 are KGHSH and LQKENI. The CDR3 is made up of 14 amino acids. The DNA of the CDR3 is TGTGCCAGCTCACCACCTTCGGGGGGAGAGACCCAGTACTTC. This gives the protein CASSPPSGGETQYF.

The chain has TRBV24-1 and TRBJ1-5; maybe TRBD1 (5 bases). Trimming removed 9 bases from V and 9 bases from J, with 11 bases in between. The germline V gene has CDR1 KGHDR and CDR2 SFDVKD. The CDR3 is 11 residues long. This chain's CDR3 is CATWGDGPQHF. In nucleotides, the CDR3 is TGTGCCACCTGGGGGGATGGGCCCCAGCATTTT.

CDR3 nucleotide sequence: TGTGCCAGCAGGGACAGGTTAGGAGATACGCAGTATTTT. Its protein is CASRDRLGDTQYF. V gene TRBV9 combines with J gene TRBJ2-3, with 7 positions matching TRBD1. The V gene's germline CDR1 is SGDLS and CDR2 YYNGEE. The CDR3 extends over 13 amino acids. V dropped 5 bases and J dropped 5; count of bases not matched to a gene: 5.